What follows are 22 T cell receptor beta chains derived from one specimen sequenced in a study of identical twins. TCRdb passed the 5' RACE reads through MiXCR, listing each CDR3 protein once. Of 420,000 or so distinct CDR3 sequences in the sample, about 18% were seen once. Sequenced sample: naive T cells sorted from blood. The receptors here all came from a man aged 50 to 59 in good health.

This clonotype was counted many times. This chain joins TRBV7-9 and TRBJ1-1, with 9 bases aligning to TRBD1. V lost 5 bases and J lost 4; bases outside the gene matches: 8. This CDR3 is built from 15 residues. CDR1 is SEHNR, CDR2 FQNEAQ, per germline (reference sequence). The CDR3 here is CASSLLMDRGTEAFF. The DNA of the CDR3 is TGTGCCAGCAGCCTACTGATGGACAGGGGCACTGAAGCTTTCTTT.

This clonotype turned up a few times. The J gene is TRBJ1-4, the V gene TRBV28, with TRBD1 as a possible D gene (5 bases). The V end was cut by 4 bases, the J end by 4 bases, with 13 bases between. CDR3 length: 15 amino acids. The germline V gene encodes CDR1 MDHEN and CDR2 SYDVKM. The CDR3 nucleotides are TGTGCCAGCAGTTCCCGGGACTCCCTTAATGAAAAACTGTTTTTT. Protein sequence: CASSSRDSLNEKLFF. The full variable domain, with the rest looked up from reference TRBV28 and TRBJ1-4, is DVKVTQSSRYLVKRTGEKVFLECVQDMDHENMFWYRQDPGLGLRLIYFSYDVKMKEKGDIPEGYSVSREKKERFSLILESASTNQTSMYLCASSSRDSLNEKLFFGSGTQLSVL.

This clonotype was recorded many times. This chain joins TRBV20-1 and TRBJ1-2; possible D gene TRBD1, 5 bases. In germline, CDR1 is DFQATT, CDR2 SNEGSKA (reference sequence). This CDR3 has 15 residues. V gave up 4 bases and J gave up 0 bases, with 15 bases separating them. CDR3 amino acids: CSAKGRVVSNYGYTF. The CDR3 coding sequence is TGCAGTGCTAAGGGACGTGTTGTGTCTAACTATGGCTACACCTTC.

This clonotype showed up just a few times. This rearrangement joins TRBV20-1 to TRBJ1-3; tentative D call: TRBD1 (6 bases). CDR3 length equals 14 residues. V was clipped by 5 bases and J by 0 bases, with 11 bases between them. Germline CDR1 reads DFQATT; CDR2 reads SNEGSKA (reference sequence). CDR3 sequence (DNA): TGCAGTGCTGATCTACAGGGCTCTGGAAACACCATATATTTT. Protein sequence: CSADLQGSGNTIYF.

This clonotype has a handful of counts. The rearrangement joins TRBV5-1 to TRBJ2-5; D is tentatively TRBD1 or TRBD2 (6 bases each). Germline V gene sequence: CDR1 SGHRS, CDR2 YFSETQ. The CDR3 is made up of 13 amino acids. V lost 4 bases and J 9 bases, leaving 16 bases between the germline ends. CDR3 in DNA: TGCGCCAGCAGCCCTGGGGCAGGGGAGGCCCAGTACTTC. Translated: CASSPGAGEAQYF.

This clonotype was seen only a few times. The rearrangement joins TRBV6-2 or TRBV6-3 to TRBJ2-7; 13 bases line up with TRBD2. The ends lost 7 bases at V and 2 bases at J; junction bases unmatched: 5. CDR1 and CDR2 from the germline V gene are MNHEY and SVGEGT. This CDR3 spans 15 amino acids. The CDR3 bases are TGTGCCAGCAAACCGGGACTAGCGGGAACCTACGAGCAGTACTTC. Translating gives CASKPGLAGTYEQYF.

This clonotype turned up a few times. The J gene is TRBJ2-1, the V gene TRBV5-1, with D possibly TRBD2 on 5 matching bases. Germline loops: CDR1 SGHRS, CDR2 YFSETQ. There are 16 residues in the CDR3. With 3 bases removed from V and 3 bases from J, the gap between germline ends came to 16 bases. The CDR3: CASSWGGSTSYNEQFF. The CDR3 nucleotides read TGCGCCAGCAGCTGGGGTGGGAGTACCAGCTACAATGAGCAGTTCTTC.

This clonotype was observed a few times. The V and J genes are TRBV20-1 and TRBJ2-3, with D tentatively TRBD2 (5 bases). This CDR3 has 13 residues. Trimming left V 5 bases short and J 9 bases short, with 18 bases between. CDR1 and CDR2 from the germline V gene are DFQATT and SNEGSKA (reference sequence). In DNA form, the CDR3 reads TGCAGTGCTCTGGGCGGGTATCAGGAGACGCAGTATTTT. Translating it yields CSALGGYQETQYF.

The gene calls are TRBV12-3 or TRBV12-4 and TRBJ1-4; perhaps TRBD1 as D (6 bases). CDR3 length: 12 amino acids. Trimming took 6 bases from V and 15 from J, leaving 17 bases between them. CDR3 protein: CASRGYGTNMFF. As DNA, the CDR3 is TGTGCCAGCAGGGGATACGGGACAAACATGTTTTTT.

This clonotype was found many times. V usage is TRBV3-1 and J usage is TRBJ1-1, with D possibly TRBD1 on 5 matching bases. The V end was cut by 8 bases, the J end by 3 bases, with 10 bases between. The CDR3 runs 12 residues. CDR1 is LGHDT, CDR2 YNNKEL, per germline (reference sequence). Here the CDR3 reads CASGRGDTEAFF. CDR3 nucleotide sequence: TGTGCCAGCGGGCGGGGGGACACTGAAGCTTTCTTT.

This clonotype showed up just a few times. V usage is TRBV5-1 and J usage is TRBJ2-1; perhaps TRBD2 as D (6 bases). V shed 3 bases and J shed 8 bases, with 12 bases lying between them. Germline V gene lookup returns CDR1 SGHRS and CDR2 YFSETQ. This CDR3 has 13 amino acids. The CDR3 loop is CASSSAWGDEQFF. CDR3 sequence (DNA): TGCGCCAGCAGCTCAGCCTGGGGGGATGAGCAGTTCTTC.

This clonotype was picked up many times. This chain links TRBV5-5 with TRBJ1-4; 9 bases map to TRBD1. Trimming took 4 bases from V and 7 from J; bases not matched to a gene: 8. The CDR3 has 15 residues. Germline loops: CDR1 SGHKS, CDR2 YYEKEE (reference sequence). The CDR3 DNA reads TGTGCCAGCAGCCTCTCACAGGGGGCGATTGAAAAACTGTTTTTT. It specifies CASSLSQGAIEKLFF.

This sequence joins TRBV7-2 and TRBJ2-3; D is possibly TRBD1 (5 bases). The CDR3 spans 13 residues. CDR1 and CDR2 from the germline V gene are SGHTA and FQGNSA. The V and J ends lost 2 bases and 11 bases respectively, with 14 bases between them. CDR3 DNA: TGTGCCAGCAGCTTATTACAGGCCCCGGGGCAGTATTTT. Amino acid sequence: CASSLLQAPGQYF.

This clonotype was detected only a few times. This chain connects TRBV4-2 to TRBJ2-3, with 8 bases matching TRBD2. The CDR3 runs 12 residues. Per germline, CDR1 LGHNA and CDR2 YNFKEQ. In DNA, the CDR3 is TGTGCTTCGGGGGGGGTGAGAGATACGCAGTATTTT. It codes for CASGGVRDTQYF.

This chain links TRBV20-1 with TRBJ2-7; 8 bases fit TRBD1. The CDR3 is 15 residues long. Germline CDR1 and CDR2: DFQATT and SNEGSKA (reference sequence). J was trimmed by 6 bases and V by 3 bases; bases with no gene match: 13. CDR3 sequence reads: CSARGQAGVRGEQYF. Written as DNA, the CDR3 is TGCAGTGCTAGGGGACAGGCCGGTGTAAGAGGCGAGCAGTACTTC.

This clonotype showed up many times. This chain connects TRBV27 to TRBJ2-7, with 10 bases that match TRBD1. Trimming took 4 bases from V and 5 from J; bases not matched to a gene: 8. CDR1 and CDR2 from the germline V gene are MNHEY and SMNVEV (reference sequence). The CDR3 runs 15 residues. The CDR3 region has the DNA TGTGCCAGCAGTTACCGGGACAGGGGACCCCACGAGCAGTACTTC. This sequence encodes CASSYRDRGPHEQYF.

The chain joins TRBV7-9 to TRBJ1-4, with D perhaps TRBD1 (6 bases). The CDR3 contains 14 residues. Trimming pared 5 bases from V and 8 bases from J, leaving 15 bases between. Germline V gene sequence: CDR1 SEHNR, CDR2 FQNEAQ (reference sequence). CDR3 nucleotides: TGTGCCAGCAGCCCCACAGGGTTTACGGAAAAACTGTTTTTT. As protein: CASSPTGFTEKLFF. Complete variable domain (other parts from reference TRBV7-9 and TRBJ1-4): DTGVSQNPRHKITKRGQNVTFRCDPISEHNRLYWYRQTLGQGPEFLTYFQNEAQLEKSRLLSDRFSAERPKGSFSTLEIQRTEQGDSAMYLCASSPTGFTEKLFFGSGTQLSVL.

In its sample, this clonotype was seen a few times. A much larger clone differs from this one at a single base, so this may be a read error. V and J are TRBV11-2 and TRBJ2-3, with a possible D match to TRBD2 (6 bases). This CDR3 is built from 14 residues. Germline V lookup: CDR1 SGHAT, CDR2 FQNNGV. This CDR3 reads CASSLPSSGDAQYF. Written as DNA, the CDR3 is TGTGCCAGCAGCTTGCCCAGCTCGGGAGATGCGCAGTATTTT. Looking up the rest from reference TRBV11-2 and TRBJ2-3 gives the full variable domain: EAGVAQSPRYKIIEKRQSVAFWCNPISGHATLYWYQQILGQGPKLLIQFQNNGVVDDSQLPKDRFSAERLKGVDSTLKIQPAKLEDSAVYLCASSLPSSGDAQYFGPGTRLTVL.

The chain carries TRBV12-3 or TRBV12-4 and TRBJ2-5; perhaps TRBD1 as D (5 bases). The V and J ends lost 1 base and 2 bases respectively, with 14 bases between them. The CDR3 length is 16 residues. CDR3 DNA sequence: TGTGCCAGCAGTTTAGGTCGCGCAGGGTGGCAAGAGACCCAGTACTTC. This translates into CASSLGRAGWQETQYF.

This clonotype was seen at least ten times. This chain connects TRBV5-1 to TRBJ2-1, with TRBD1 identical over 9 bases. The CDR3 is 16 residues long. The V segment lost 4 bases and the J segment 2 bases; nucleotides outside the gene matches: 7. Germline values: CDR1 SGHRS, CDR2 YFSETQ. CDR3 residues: CASSLTGGVPYNEQFF. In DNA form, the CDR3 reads TGCGCCAGCAGCCTGACAGGGGGGGTCCCCTACAATGAGCAGTTCTTC.

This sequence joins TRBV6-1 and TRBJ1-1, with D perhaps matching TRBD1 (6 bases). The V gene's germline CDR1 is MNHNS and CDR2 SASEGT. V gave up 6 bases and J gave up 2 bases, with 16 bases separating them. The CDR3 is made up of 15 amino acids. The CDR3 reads CASRQQGISNTEAFF. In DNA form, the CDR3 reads TGTGCCAGCAGACAGCAGGGGATCTCAAACACTGAAGCTTTCTTT.

The CDR3 protein is CSASGSHLGYGYTF. CDR3 nucleotides: TGCAGTGCTAGTGGTTCTCATCTGGGCTATGGCTACACCTTC. V gene TRBV20-1 combines with J gene TRBJ1-2; unclear D gene. The CDR3 runs to 14 residues. Germline CDR1 is DFQATT and CDR2 is SNEGSKA (reference sequence). V was trimmed by 3 bases and J by 4 bases, leaving 15 bases between them.